This passage covers 20 T cell receptor beta chains from one sample sequenced in a study of blood T cell repertoires in COVID-19. Sequenced by immunoSEQ multiplex PCR; TCRdb stores in-frame clones only, minus some. Found here are some 160,000 clones, more than 65% of them singletons; the top ten hold around 4%. The sequenced sample consisted of peripheral blood. The receptors shown here come from a man aged 60 to 75 with acute or convalescent COVID-19.

This clone is medium-sized in the sample. The rearrangement links TRBV2 to TRBJ2-7; maybe TRBD2 (6 bases). The CDR3 is 13 residues long. The germline V gene has CDR1 SNHLY and CDR2 FYNNEI. V lost 7 bases and J 6 bases, leaving 16 bases between the germline ends. The DNA for the CDR3 is TGTGCCAGCAATCCCCCGGGAGAGCGCGAGCAGTACTTC. The encoded protein is CASNPPGEREQYF.

The count of this clone is one. The chain uses TRBV2 and TRBJ2-3, with TRBD1 matching 8 bases. The CDR3 is 13 amino acids. Losses at the gene ends were 6 bases for V and 1 base for J; bases not matched to a gene: 0. The germline gives CDR1 SNHLY, CDR2 FYNNEI. CDR3 loop: CASRQGGTDTQYF. As DNA, the CDR3 is TGTGCCAGCAGACAGGGGGGCACAGATACGCAGTATTTT.

The rearrangement links TRBV2 to TRBJ1-2, with 9 bases aligning to TRBD1. CDR1 is SNHLY and CDR2 is FYNNEI in the germline V gene. V lost 2 bases to trimming and J lost 7 bases; unmatched junction nucleotides: 5. This CDR3 contains 14 residues. The chain's CDR3 is CASSESDRGVGYTF. The CDR3 DNA sequence: TGTGCCAGCAGTGAATCCGACAGGGGGGTTGGCTACACCTTC.

The V and J genes are TRBV25-1 and TRBJ2-3; 11 bases map to TRBD2. J gave up 5 bases and V 6 bases, and 7 bases lay outside the gene matches. Per the germline V gene, CDR1 is MGHDK and CDR2 is SYGVNS. The CDR3 is 15 residues long. The CDR3 loop is CASRVAGGPVDTQYF. The DNA for the CDR3 is TGTGCCAGCAGGGTAGCGGGAGGGCCGGTAGATACGCAGTATTTT.

This clone has just a few counts. V is TRBV19 and J is TRBJ2-1; 10 positions match TRBD2. Germline V lookup: CDR1 LNHDA, CDR2 SQIVND (reference sequence). The J segment lost 5 bases and the V segment lost 3 bases, leaving 7 bases of the junction unmatched. The CDR3 extends over 16 amino acids. CDR3 nucleotide sequence: TGTGCCAGTAGTATTATGAGACTAGCGGGTCACAATGAGCAGTTCTTC. Encoded protein: CASSIMRLAGHNEQFF. The full variable domain, completed using reference TRBV19 and TRBJ2-1, is DGGITQSPKYLFRKEGQNVTLSCEQNLNHDAMYWYRQDPGQGLRLIYYSQIVNDFQKGDIAEGYSVSREKKESFPLTVTSAQKNPTAFYLCASSIMRLAGHNEQFFGPGTRLTVL.

The chain links TRBV24-1 to TRBJ2-1; possibly TRBD2 for D (5 bases). The V and J ends lost 5 bases and 7 bases respectively, with 14 bases between them. Germline CDR1 reads KGHDR; CDR2 reads SFDVKD. The CDR3 totals 14 residues. This CDR3 reads CATSGSASTNEQFF. CDR3 sequence (DNA): TGTGCCACCAGTGGGTCTGCTAGCACTAATGAGCAGTTCTTC.

The chain couples TRBV6-5 to TRBJ2-1; D is uncertain. The CDR3 covers 14 residues. CDR1 and CDR2 (germline): MNHEY, SVGAGI. V was shortened by 7 bases and J by 10 bases, with 20 bases between the two germline ends. This CDR3 reads CASKVRLVAFEQFF. Here the CDR3 DNA reads TGTGCCAGCAAGGTCCGGCTAGTGGCGTTCGAGCAGTTCTTC.

The chain links TRBV5-4 to TRBJ2-1; D might be TRBD1 (6 bases). The CDR3 contains 16 residues. The V and J ends lost 0 bases and 2 bases respectively, with 12 bases between them. CDR1 SGHNT and CDR2 YYREEE come from the germline V gene (reference sequence). The CDR3 bases are TGTGCCAGCAGCTTGGAATCACAGGGCCCCTACAATGAGCAGTTCTTC. Protein: CASSLESQGPYNEQFF.

CDR3 DNA sequence: TGTGCCAGCAGTGAACGCCCACTAGGGCTGGGGGGTGAAAAACTGTTTTTT. Translated, it gives CASSERPLGLGGEKLFF. V gene TRBV2 combines with J gene TRBJ1-4; D perhaps matches TRBD1 (5 bases). The CDR3 is 17 amino acids. Trimming cost V 2 bases and J 7 bases, with 20 bases left between them. Germline V gene lookup returns CDR1 SNHLY and CDR2 FYNNEI.

This chain connects TRBV29-1 to TRBJ2-1; 9 bases map to TRBD2. Germline values: CDR1 SQVTM, CDR2 ANQGSEA. CDR3 length: 15 amino acids. The trim removed 3 bases at V and 9 bases at J, leaving 12 bases unmatched. The CDR3 DNA reads as TGCAGCGTTGACATGAGTAGCGGGAGACTCAGTGAGCAGTTCTTC. Its translation is CSVDMSSGRLSEQFF.

CDR3 bases: TGTGCCACCAGCAGATTCGACAGGGGTGCCACTGAAGCTTTCTTT. Protein sequence: CATSRFDRGATEAFF. The chain recombines TRBV15 with TRBJ1-1; 8 nucleotides match TRBD1. Germline CDR1 and CDR2: LNHNV and YYDKDF (reference sequence). The J segment lost 4 bases and the V segment lost 2 bases, leaving 6 bases of the junction unmatched. The CDR3 spans 15 residues.

The V and J genes are TRBV28 and TRBJ2-2, with TRBD1 matching over 7 bases. V lost 5 bases to trimming and J lost 5 bases; unmatched junction nucleotides: 8. The germline V gene has CDR1 MDHEN and CDR2 SYDVKM. This CDR3 spans 15 amino acids. DNA of the CDR3: TGTGCCAGCAGTGAGAGACAGGGAAGGACCGGGGAGCTGTTTTTT. It codes for CASSERQGRTGELFF.

The V call is TRBV7-9, the J call TRBJ2-1; D possibly corresponds to TRBD1 (6 bases). Germline CDR1 SEHNR, CDR2 FQNEAQ (reference sequence). V was cut by 5 bases and J by 1 base, with 15 bases left in between. This CDR3 region has 16 residues. CDR3 coding DNA: TGTGCCAGCAGCGCCAACCAGGACAGATCCTACAATGAGCAGTTCTTC. Its protein is CASSANQDRSYNEQFF.

This clone was recorded a few times. The chain recombines TRBV2 with TRBJ2-5; TRBD1 matches at 7 bases. V shed 8 bases, J shed 10 bases, and the junction held 16 bases outside the gene matches. This CDR3 has 14 residues. The germline V gene encodes CDR1 SNHLY and CDR2 FYNNEI. The CDR3 region has the DNA TGTGCCAGCGCCCGGGACAGAGACTATGGGGGCCAGTACTTC. The encoded protein is CASARDRDYGGQYF.

The chain recombines TRBV6-5 with TRBJ1-2, with D perhaps TRBD1 (5 bases). Trimming shortened V by 11 bases and J by 8 bases, and 18 bases separated the two germline ends. Germline V gives CDR1 MNHEY, CDR2 SVGAGI. The CDR3 runs 12 residues. The CDR3 loop is CAGLGGGGGYTF. CDR3 DNA: TGTGCCGGTTTGGGGGGAGGAGGCGGCTACACCTTC.

Worth noting for this clone: Other nucleotide sequences from this sample produce the same CDR3. V is TRBV5-1 and J is TRBJ1-4; TRBD1 matches at 9 bases. Germline loops: CDR1 SGHRS, CDR2 YFSETQ. The ends lost 2 bases at V and 5 bases at J; junction bases unmatched: 1. The CDR3 runs to 14 residues. Here the CDR3 DNA reads TGCGCCAGCAGCTTAGGACAGGGGAATGAAAAACTGTTTTTT. Amino acid sequence: CASSLGQGNEKLFF.

J is TRBJ2-5 and V is TRBV25-1; TRBD2 matches 7 bases. With 1 base clipped from V and 2 bases from J, the junction kept 4 bases outside the gene matches. The CDR3 is 15 amino acids. The germline CDR1 and CDR2 sequences are MGHDK and SYGVNS. The CDR3 loop reads CASSEWGGDQETQYF. CDR3 DNA: TGTGCCAGCAGTGAATGGGGAGGGGATCAAGAGACCCAGTACTTC.

This chain joins TRBV19 and TRBJ2-7; the D gene is possibly TRBD1 (6 bases). This CDR3 comprises 12 residues. With 6 bases removed from V and 4 bases from J, the gap between germline ends came to 10 bases. Germline assignment: CDR1 LNHDA and CDR2 SQIVND (reference sequence). The CDR3 DNA follows: TGTGCCAGTAGAGCGGACAGTTACGAGCAGTACTTC. Protein: CASRADSYEQYF. Looking up the rest from reference TRBV19 and TRBJ2-7 gives the full variable domain: DGGITQSPKYLFRKEGQNVTLSCEQNLNHDAMYWYRQDPGQGLRLIYYSQIVNDFQKGDIAEGYSVSREKKESFPLTVTSAQKNPTAFYLCASRADSYEQYFGPGTRLTVT.

The rearrangement uses TRBV7-2 and TRBJ2-1; D perhaps matches TRBD2 (5 bases). The CDR3 contains 13 residues. Germline lookup yields CDR1 SGHTA and CDR2 FQGNSA. V shed 6 bases and J shed 9 bases, with 15 bases lying between them. The CDR3 spells CASRPSPAGEQFF. For the CDR3, the DNA is TGTGCCAGCAGACCAAGCCCTGCGGGTGAGCAGTTCTTC.

Ten or more counts support this clone. For the CDR3, the DNA is TGTGCCAGGCCCGACAGGGCAATCCCCTACGAGCAGTACTTC. It specifies CARPDRAIPYEQYF. The V and J genes are TRBV6-8 and TRBJ2-7; 7 bases are a match to TRBD1. The junction had 10 bases not matched to a gene; V was cut back by 9 bases and J by 2 bases. This CDR3 is 14 amino acids long. Germline V gene sequence: CDR1 MNHGY, CDR2 SAAAGT.